By proportion, the clone carrying this T cell receptor (beta chain) is medium-sized. Alpha and beta constant-region primers primed reverse transcription of about 500 ng RNA. Using multiplexing indices, alpha and beta chain libraries were generated apart by chain-specific third strand synthesis. A 5' RACE adapter with a random hexamer and the SP2 primer site was joined to cDNA. TCRdb independently ran MiXCR on the 5' RACE reads; one entry per CDR3 protein. The table shows roughly 9,700 distinct CDR3 sequences, with 8% occurring only once. The data are from a study of HIV-infected patients and healthy controls. The repertoire came from unfractionated whole blood and reflected all unsorted peripheral T cells. Peripheral blood, 2 to 2.5 ml, was drawn for RNA extraction. Per the germline V gene, CDR1 is ENHRY and CDR2 is SYGVKD. J was trimmed by 7 bases and V by 6 bases; bases with no gene match: 6. The CDR3 length is 14 residues.

This sequence was found in an adult in good health. Sequencing input: blood. This chain joins TRBV10-3 and TRBJ2-1, with TRBD2 matching over 10 bases. CDR3 sequence: CAIRDGLAENEQFF. The DNA of the CDR3 is TGTGCCATCAGAGACGGACTAGCGGAAAATGAGCAGTTCTTC.